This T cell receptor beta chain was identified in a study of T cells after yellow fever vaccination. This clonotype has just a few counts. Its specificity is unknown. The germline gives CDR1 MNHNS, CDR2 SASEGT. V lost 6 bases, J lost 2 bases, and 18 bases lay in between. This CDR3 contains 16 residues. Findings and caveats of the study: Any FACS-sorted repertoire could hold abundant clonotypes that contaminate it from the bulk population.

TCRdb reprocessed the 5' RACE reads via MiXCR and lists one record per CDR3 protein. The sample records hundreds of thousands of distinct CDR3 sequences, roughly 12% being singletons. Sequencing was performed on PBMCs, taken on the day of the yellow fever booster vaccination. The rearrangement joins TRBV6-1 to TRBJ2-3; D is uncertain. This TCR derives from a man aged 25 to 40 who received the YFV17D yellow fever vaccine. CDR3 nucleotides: TGTGCCAGCAGGGCCCTCCGAACCAGAACCACAGATACGCAGTATTTT. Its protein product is CASRALRTRTTDTQYF.